These 32 T cell receptor beta chains came from one sample sequenced in a study of T-cell reconstitution after alpha-beta-depleted transplantation in children. Unique molecular identifiers were built into the TCRbeta library. TCRdb ran MiXCR on the PCR reads and lists one entry per CDR3 protein. The sample shows around 250,000 distinct CDR3 sequences, over 8% of them seen only once. Sequenced here: PBMCs from the stem cell graft donor, sampled from the stem cell graft. The receptor source for this set is a human donor who donated a stem cell graft to a child with SCID.

On this clonotype: A read error may produce the germline difference seen at one junction end. CDR3 protein: CPSSTGGSSYNEQFF. The CDR3 DNA reads TGTCCCAGTAGCACGGGCGGGAGCTCCTACAATGAGCAGTTCTTC. The gene calls are TRBV19 and TRBJ2-1, with 7 bases identical to TRBD2. Germline values: CDR1 LNHDA, CDR2 SQIVND (reference sequence). CDR3 length equals 15 residues.

The rearrangement joins TRBV18 to TRBJ2-7; the D gene is possibly TRBD2 (6 bases). Germline V gene sequence: CDR1 KGHSH, CDR2 LQKENI. CDR3 length equals 14 residues. V was shortened by 1 base and J by 4 bases, with 11 bases between the two germline ends. The DNA for the CDR3 is TGTGCCAGCTCACCACATTCGGAGGGGTACGAGCAGTACTTC. It translates to CASSPHSEGYEQYF.

This clonotype was seen a handful of times. The chain links TRBV12-3 or TRBV12-4 to TRBJ2-3; D unresolved. V was shortened by 6 bases and J by 6 bases, with 10 bases between the two germline ends. This CDR3 has 12 amino acids. The CDR3 is CASSPLGDTQYF. The CDR3 DNA follows: TGTGCCAGCAGCCCTCTAGGGGATACGCAGTATTTT.

This rearrangement joins TRBV15 to TRBJ2-1; D may be TRBD2 (5 bases). This CDR3 region has 14 residues. The germline V and J ends were trimmed by 3 bases and 3 bases, with 9 bases remaining between them. From germline, CDR1 is LNHNV and CDR2 YYDKDF (reference sequence). The CDR3 DNA is TGTGCCACCAGCAGTGCGGACTTCTACAATGAGCAGTTCTTC. As protein: CATSSADFYNEQFF. The variable domain in full, completed from reference TRBV15 and TRBJ2-1, reads DAMVIQNPRYQVTQFGKPVTLSCSQTLNHNVMYWYQQKSSQAPKLLFHYYDKDFNNEADTPDNFQSRRPNTSFCFLDIRSPGLGDTAMYLCATSSADFYNEQFFGPGTRLTVL.

V is TRBV18 and J is TRBJ2-7, with 7 bases that match TRBD1. The trim removed 4 bases at V and 2 bases at J, leaving 5 bases unmatched. CDR1 and CDR2 from the germline V gene are KGHSH and LQKENI. CDR3 length: 14 amino acids. CDR3 region: CASSQDRYTYEQYF. CDR3 DNA sequence: TGTGCCAGCTCACAGGACAGGTATACCTACGAGCAGTACTTC.

This clonotype was seen only a few times. This rearrangement joins TRBV19 to TRBJ2-5; the D is unclear. V lost 1 base to trimming and J lost 1 base, with 10 bases between them. This CDR3 contains 15 residues. The germline V gene has CDR1 LNHDA and CDR2 SQIVND (reference sequence). The CDR3 bases are TGTGCCAGTAGTATAGCTATTTCCCGCCAAGAGACCCAGTACTTC. Translated: CASSIAISRQETQYF. Full variable domain (outside the CDR3, taken from reference TRBV19 and TRBJ2-5): DGGITQSPKYLFRKEGQNVTLSCEQNLNHDAMYWYRQDPGQGLRLIYYSQIVNDFQKGDIAEGYSVSREKKESFPLTVTSAQKNPTAFYLCASSIAISRQETQYFGPGTRLLVL.

This clonotype showed up many times. The chain has TRBV7-2 and TRBJ2-5; weak D call: TRBD1 (5 bases). The CDR3 extends over 12 amino acids. Germline CDR1 is SGHTA and CDR2 is FQGNSA. V gave up 2 bases and J gave up 8 bases, with 9 bases separating them. The CDR3 here is CASSLLGLTQYF. The DNA for the CDR3 is TGTGCCAGCAGCTTATTGGGGCTCACCCAGTACTTC.

This clonotype was seen a few times. J is TRBJ2-7 and V is TRBV12-3 or TRBV12-4; 8 nucleotides align to TRBD1. J lost 2 bases, V lost 4 bases, and 4 bases had no gene match. The CDR3 length is 14 residues. CDR3 sequence (DNA): TGTGCCAGCAGTTCTTGGGACAGGACCTACGAGCAGTACTTC. As protein: CASSSWDRTYEQYF.

This chain uses TRBV7-2 with TRBJ2-7; TRBD1 aligns across 9 bases. This CDR3 region has 17 residues. With 3 bases clipped from V and 4 bases from J, the junction kept 13 bases outside the gene matches. Germline V lookup: CDR1 SGHTA, CDR2 FQGNSA. The CDR3 DNA reads as TGTGCCAGCAGCTTTTCGTTCGGGACAGGGTTTCCTTACGAGCAGTACTTC. Protein product: CASSFSFGTGFPYEQYF.

This clonotype was counted between two and nine times. V and J are TRBV7-9 and TRBJ1-2, with D maybe TRBD1 (5 bases). Trimming took off 6 bases at V and 4 bases at J, with 12 bases between the two ends. The CDR3 totals 13 residues. Germline V gives CDR1 SEHNR, CDR2 FQNEAQ (reference sequence). CDR3 nucleotide sequence: TGTGCCAGCAGTGGGGACTCCTTCTATGGCTACACCTTC. It codes for CASSGDSFYGYTF.

In this sample, this clonotype turned up a few times. V gene TRBV7-3 combines with J gene TRBJ2-1, with TRBD2 identical over 9 bases. Germline loops: CDR1 SGHTA, CDR2 FQGTGA. The CDR3 has 16 residues. The V and J ends lost 5 bases and 6 bases, in that order; junction bases with no gene match: 11. The CDR3 sequence is CASSPFGRGGLNEQFF. CDR3 in DNA: TGTGCCAGCAGCCCCTTTGGGCGGGGGGGCCTCAATGAGCAGTTCTTC.

This clonotype has ten or more counts. This chain uses TRBV5-1 with TRBJ2-7; D is unclear. Germline V lookup: CDR1 SGHRS, CDR2 YFSETQ. Trimming took off 0 bases at V and 2 bases at J, with 9 bases between the two ends. The CDR3 loop spans 14 amino acids. CDR3 loop: CASSLVGYPYEQYF. Here the CDR3 DNA reads TGCGCCAGCAGCTTGGTCGGCTATCCCTACGAGCAGTACTTC. Full variable domain (outside the CDR3, taken from reference TRBV5-1 and TRBJ2-7): KAGVTQTPRYLIKTRGQQVTLSCSPISGHRSVSWYQQTPGQGLQFLFEYFSETQRNKGNFPGRFSGRQFSNSRSEMNVSTLELGDSALYLCASSLVGYPYEQYFGPGTRLTVT.

This clonotype came up a few times. The rearrangement uses TRBV6-6 and TRBJ1-6; D gene uncertain. CDR1 is MNHNY, CDR2 SVGAGI, per germline (reference sequence). The CDR3 extends over 12 amino acids. V lost 6 bases, J lost 10 bases, and 10 bases lay in between. The CDR3 DNA reads TGTGCCAGCAGCCATACCCTCTCACCCCTCCACTTT. Protein product: CASSHTLSPLHF.

The CDR3 region has the DNA TGTGCCAGCACCTCAGGGTATAACTATGGCTACACCTTC. It is translated as CASTSGYNYGYTF. V gene TRBV6-2 or TRBV6-3 combines with J gene TRBJ1-2; D might be TRBD1 (5 bases). V lost 7 bases and J 1 base, leaving 10 bases between the germline ends. Germline CDR1 reads MNHEY; CDR2 reads SVGEGT. CDR3 length: 13 amino acids.

This clonotype was seen a few times. The rearrangement joins TRBV2 to TRBJ1-1; 7 bases line up with TRBD1. Trimming at V came to 8 bases and at J to 0 bases, leaving 6 bases not matched to a gene. Per germline, CDR1 SNHLY and CDR2 FYNNEI. The CDR3 has 14 amino acids. The CDR3 here is CASGVTGVNTEAFF. In DNA form, the CDR3 reads TGTGCCAGCGGGGTTACAGGGGTGAACACTGAAGCTTTCTTT.

V gene TRBV5-1 combines with J gene TRBJ2-7; no clear D. V was clipped by 4 bases and J by 0 bases, with 5 bases between them. The CDR3 is 12 amino acids. Per germline, CDR1 SGHRS and CDR2 YFSETQ. CDR3 nucleotides: TGCGCCAGCAGCGGAGCCTCCTACGAGCAGTACTTC. This codes for CASSGASYEQYF.

The CDR3 sequence is CASSLVPIYGYTF. The CDR3 nucleotides are TGTGCCAGCAGTTTAGTCCCGATATATGGCTACACCTTC. The chain uses TRBV12-3 or TRBV12-4 and TRBJ1-2; D is undetermined. This CDR3 spans 13 amino acids. Between the trimmed V and J ends, which lost 1 base and 5 bases, there was a span of 8 bases.

This clonotype was counted many times. The J gene is TRBJ2-1, the V gene TRBV12-3 or TRBV12-4, with TRBD1 matching over 7 bases. The CDR3 runs 14 residues. V was pared by 7 bases and J by 7 bases, with 10 bases of the junction left unmatched. This CDR3 reads CASNQEGQPNEQFF. CDR3 nucleotide sequence: TGTGCCAGCAATCAAGAGGGACAGCCAAATGAGCAGTTCTTC.

This clonotype was counted a few times. CDR3 loop: CASSQGLGTISEQYF. The CDR3 DNA reads TGTGCCAGCAGTCAAGGACTAGGGACCATTTCCGAGCAGTACTTC. The V and J genes are TRBV12-3 or TRBV12-4 and TRBJ2-7, with 7 bases identical to TRBD2. The CDR3 runs 15 residues. V gave up 5 bases and J gave up 6 bases; unmatched junction bases: 13.

A few counts support this clonotype. The chain couples TRBV20-1 to TRBJ2-3, with D perhaps TRBD2 (6 bases). Trimming left V 5 bases short and J 5 bases short, with 20 bases between. Germline CDR1 and CDR2: DFQATT and SNEGSKA (reference sequence). This CDR3 region has 15 residues. In DNA, the CDR3 is TGCAGTGCTCACTCCTTGGAGGGGCAGGTAGATACGCAGTATTTT. Amino acid sequence: CSAHSLEGQVDTQYF.

This clonotype was counted a few times. The genes are TRBV7-9 and TRBJ2-7; 7 bases line up with TRBD1. Trimming took 5 bases from V and 0 from J; bases not matched to a gene: 10. From germline, CDR1 is SEHNR and CDR2 FQNEAQ (reference sequence). This CDR3 is built from 16 residues. The CDR3 protein is CASSPPFRDSSYEQYF. The CDR3 DNA sequence: TGTGCCAGCAGCCCCCCCTTCCGGGACAGCTCCTACGAGCAGTACTTC.

The rearrangement joins TRBV5-1 to TRBJ2-7; 8 bases are a match to TRBD1. CDR3 length: 15 residues. The ends lost 4 bases at V and 0 bases at J; junction bases unmatched: 6. Germline V gene lookup returns CDR1 SGHRS and CDR2 YFSETQ. CDR3 loop: CASSHRQGSSYEQYF. CDR3 nucleotides: TGCGCCAGCAGCCACCGACAGGGGAGCTCCTACGAGCAGTACTTC. The full variable domain, with the rest looked up from reference TRBV5-1 and TRBJ2-7, is KAGVTQTPRYLIKTRGQQVTLSCSPISGHRSVSWYQQTPGQGLQFLFEYFSETQRNKGNFPGRFSGRQFSNSRSEMNVSTLELGDSALYLCASSHRQGSSYEQYFGPGTRLTVT.

This clonotype appeared many times. This chain joins TRBV7-9 and TRBJ2-4; D uncertain. The ends were cut back, 9 bases at V and 2 bases at J, with 5 bases in the middle. Germline values: CDR1 SEHNR, CDR2 FQNEAQ (reference sequence). This CDR3 is built from 11 residues. The CDR3 DNA sequence: TGTGCCAGTAATTCCAAAAACATTCAGTACTTC. Protein: CASNSKNIQYF.

The chain couples TRBV6-1 to TRBJ2-2; weak D call: TRBD1 (6 bases). This CDR3 comprises 14 residues. Looked up from germline, CDR1 is MNHNS and CDR2 is SASEGT. V was clipped by 5 bases and J by 6 bases, with 13 bases between them. The CDR3 protein is CASSKTGIAGELFF. CDR3 coding DNA: TGTGCCAGCAGTAAAACAGGGATCGCCGGGGAGCTGTTTTTT.

In this sample, this clonotype turned up many times. V is TRBV5-1 and J is TRBJ2-7, with D uncertain. The V gene lost 8 bases and the J gene lost 1 base, with 7 bases spanning the gap. Germline V gene lookup returns CDR1 SGHRS and CDR2 YFSETQ. The CDR3 has 11 amino acids. CDR3 sequence (DNA): TGCGCCAGTACCGGGTCCTACGAGCAGTACTTC. It yields the protein CASTGSYEQYF. The full variable domain, its missing parts supplied by reference TRBV5-1 and TRBJ2-7, is KAGVTQTPRYLIKTRGQQVTLSCSPISGHRSVSWYQQTPGQGLQFLFEYFSETQRNKGNFPGRFSGRQFSNSRSEMNVSTLELGDSALYLCASTGSYEQYFGPGTRLTVT.

The V and J genes are TRBV21-1 and TRBJ2-4; the table's D call TRBD1 went unverified against the DNA. TRBV21-1 constitutes a pseudogene. There are 17 residues in the CDR3. CDR3 nucleotides: TGTGCCAACACCCCTGGGGAAACAGGCCCAAACAAAAACATTCAGTACTTC. It encodes CANTPGETGPNKNIQYF.

The V and J genes are TRBV6-1 and TRBJ2-2; D uncertain. This CDR3 has 12 residues. V dropped 2 bases and J dropped 8 bases, with 6 bases sitting between them. From germline, CDR1 is MNHNS and CDR2 SASEGT. The CDR3 sequence is CASSERRGELFF. The CDR3 nucleotides are TGTGCCAGCAGTGAACGGCGAGGGGAGCTGTTTTTT.

This clonotype was counted a few times. V usage is TRBV12-3 or TRBV12-4 and J usage is TRBJ1-2; the D gene is possibly TRBD1 (6 bases). CDR3 size: 15 residues. V shed 5 bases and J shed 4 bases, with 17 bases lying between them. The CDR3 region has the DNA TGTGCCAGCAGTCGATCCAACAGGGCAACCTATGGCTACACCTTC. Amino acid sequence: CASSRSNRATYGYTF.

This clonotype was detected a few times. The V call is TRBV18, the J call TRBJ1-2; no firm D call. V was cut by 3 bases and J by 3 bases, with 5 bases left in between. Germline V gives CDR1 KGHSH, CDR2 LQKENI. The CDR3 extends over 12 amino acids. The CDR3 nucleotides are TGTGCCAGCTCACCGGAGGACTATGGCTACACCTTC. This codes for CASSPEDYGYTF.

This clonotype was observed at least ten times. V gene TRBV7-6 combines with J gene TRBJ2-1; D is possibly TRBD2 (6 bases). This CDR3 has 15 residues. V lost 4 bases, J lost 10 bases, and 20 bases lay in between. Germline CDR1 SGHVS, CDR2 FNYEAQ. CDR3 protein: CASSSGGTPFLEQFF. The CDR3 DNA follows: TGTGCCAGCAGCTCAGGTGGGACTCCGTTTCTGGAGCAGTTCTTC. The full variable domain, with the rest looked up from reference TRBV7-6 and TRBJ2-1, is GAGVSQSPRYKVTKRGQDVALRCDPISGHVSLYWYRQALGQGPEFLTYFNYEAQQDKSGLPNDRFSAERPEGSISTLTIQRTEQRDSAMYRCASSSGGTPFLEQFFGPGTRLTVL.

Concerning this clonotype: One end of the junction varies from germline; a read error may be responsible. This rearrangement joins TRBV18 to TRBJ2-6, with D unclear. The CDR3 loop spans 15 amino acids. CDR1 is KGHSH, CDR2 LQKENI, per germline. The CDR3 is CASSPLGSGANVLTF. The CDR3 DNA follows: TGTGCCAGCTCTCCACTGGGCTCTGGGGCCAACGTCCTGACTTTC.

This clonotype appeared a few times. J is TRBJ2-5 and V is TRBV15; D uncertain. CDR1 and CDR2 from the germline V gene are LNHNV and YYDKDF (reference sequence). The CDR3 length is 12 residues. Deletions cut 4 bases from V and 2 bases from J, with 5 bases between. As DNA, the CDR3 is TGTGCCACCAGCAAGCAGCAAGAGACCCAGTACTTC. Translated, it gives CATSKQQETQYF.